This T cell receptor beta chain was identified during a study of tumor-infiltrating lymphocytes in primary liver carcinoma. Study-level findings and limits: Tumor tissue displayed a significantly greater top-250-clone fraction than blood (p = 0.039).

Germline V lookup: CDR1 SGHAT, CDR2 FQNNGV. This CDR3 is built from 16 residues. The V end was cut by 3 bases, the J end by 2 bases, with 17 bases between. This clonotype was seen a single time. Its antigen remains unknown. Given the absence of the conserved phenylalanine or tryptophan at the CDR3 end, a read error is likely. A constant-region primer served to make TCR beta cDNA from around 540 ng total RNA. Three rounds of nested multiplex PCR with slightly modified ARM-PCR produced TCR beta libraries. A C-beta reverse primer was combined with TRBV1-TRBV30 forward primers in the first two PCR rounds, and each round had 9 to 10 cycles. TCRdb reprocessed the multiplex PCR reads via MiXCR and lists one record per CDR3 protein. The sample holds tens of thousands of distinct CDR3 sequences; about 65% are singletons and the top ten take roughly 43%. Co-extraction of both nucleic acids (RNA and DNA) used about 20-34 mg of unsorted bulk tissue.

The V call is TRBV11-2, the J call TRBJ2-7; D is unresolved. Sequencing was carried out using liver tumor tissue from sampling region 1. Subset described: tumor region T1, superior pole. The sequence was obtained from a man aged 40-49 years with primary liver carcinoma and hepatitis B virus infection. The CDR3: CASSFNATSLPYEQYL. DNA for the CDR3: TGTGCCAGCAGCTTCAATGCGACCAGCCTCCCCTACGAGCAGTACCTC.